This is a list of T cell receptor beta chains from one sample in a study of shared clonotypes between healthy human individuals. Profiling relied on immunoSEQ multiplex PCR, and the TCRdb table lists in-frame clones only, not all of them. This table holds millions of clones, around 96% found once. The specimen sequenced was naive CD8+ T cells sorted from blood. Receptors originate from a man between 18 and 29 years old in good health. CDR3s include the opening cysteine and the closing phenylalanine or tryptophan. Each record gives: V gene, clone size, D gene, J gene, CDR3 DNA, CDR3 protein. A D gene is named only where the DNA matches it firmly. Clone sizes are given selectively: once, few, many, or a class where the clone is expanded.

>TRBV13|.|.|TRBJ2-7
TGTGCCAGCAGCGCCAGCCGCGACTACGAGCAGTACTTC
CASSASRDYEQYF
>TRBV7-9|.|.|TRBJ1-1
TGTGCCAGCAGCACTTTGGCGACTGCCGAACCTCTACGTAGGGTCGAAGCTTTCTTT
CASSTLATAEPLRRVEAFF
>TRBV5-6|.|.|TRBJ2-2
TGTGCCAGCAGCACCGGGGCGTCCATTAACACCGGGGAGCTGTTTTTT
CASSTGASINTGELFF
>TRBV4-1|.|.|TRBJ1-1
TGCGCCAGCAGCCAAGGACGCCCATGGAACACTGAAGCTTTCTTT
CASSQGRPWNTEAFF
>TRBV9|.|.|TRBJ2-3
TGTGCCAGCAGCGAAGGGGCGTTCTCAAACACAGATACGCAGTATTTT
CASSEGAFSNTDTQYF
>TRBV5-6|.|.|TRBJ1-4
TGTGCCAGCAGCTCTGGACGGGATAATGAAAAACTGTTTTTT
CASSSGRDNEKLFF
>TRBV11-2|.|TRBD1|TRBJ2-7
TGTGCCAGCAGCTCTCCCGGGACAGGGGACTACGAGCAGTACTTC
CASSSPGTGDYEQYF
>TRBV4-3|.|TRBD2|TRBJ2-7
TGCGCCAGCAGCCAAGAAATAGCGGGGATCTCCTACGAGCAGTACTTC
CASSQEIAGISYEQYF
>TRBV11-3|few|.|TRBJ2-2
TGTGCCAGCAGCTTCGGGGGGGAGCTGTTTTTT
CASSFGGELFF
>TRBV28|.|TRBD1|TRBJ2-7
TGTGCCAGCAGCCCAAGGACAGGGGCCTACGAGCAGTACTTC
CASSPRTGAYEQYF
>TRBV7-6|.|TRBD1|TRBJ2-3
TGTGCCAGCAGCCTATCCGGGACAGGGACAGATACGCAGTATTTT
CASSLSGTGTDTQYF
>TRBV28|.|TRBD1|TRBJ2-5
TGTGCCACCATACCCGACAGGGACCAAGAGACCCAGTACTTC
CATIPDRDQETQYF
>TRBV11-2|.|.|TRBJ2-7
TGTGCCAGCAGCTTAGAGCAGTCAGGTCAGGATATCTCCTACGAGCAGTACTTC
CASSLEQSGQDISYEQYF
>TRBV27|.|TRBD2|TRBJ2-7
TGTGCCAGCAGCGAAAGCGGGAGAACAGAGCAGTACTTC
CASSESGRTEQYF
>TRBV11-2|.|TRBD1|TRBJ2-7
TGTGCCAGCAGCTTAGGGACAGGGACTCTCTACGAGCAGTACTTC
CASSLGTGTLYEQYF
>TRBV11-2|.|TRBD1|TRBJ1-2
TGTGCCAGCTCCCAGACAGGGGATGGCTACACCTTC
CASSQTGDGYTF
>TRBV6-6|.|.|TRBJ2-7
TGTGCCAGCAGTTACATCTACTACGAGCAGTACTTC
CASSYIYYEQYF
>TRBV2|.|TRBD2|TRBJ2-1
TGTGCCAGCAGTAACCCGACTAGCGGGAGGGCCAGTGAGCAGTTCTTC
CASSNPTSGRASEQFF
>TRBV6-5|.|.|TRBJ2-1
TGTGCCAGCAACCAGGGGGGAGAAGGCAATGAGCAGTTCTTC
CASNQGGEGNEQFF
>TRBV6-6|.|.|TRBJ1-6
TGTGCCAGCAGTTTACAGGGCCGGACCTATAATTCACCCCTCCACTTT
CASSLQGRTYNSPLHF
>TRBV2|.|.|TRBJ1-2
TGTGCCAGCACCCCCTCGGGAGTCTATTATGGCTACACCTTC
CASTPSGVYYGYTF
>TRBV5-6|.|TRBD1|TRBJ2-7
TGTGCCAGCAGCCCAACCGGGACAGGGCCTTACGAGCAGTACTTC
CASSPTGTGPYEQYF
>TRBV19|.|.|TRBJ2-5
TGTGCCAGTAGTGGTACCCACCAAGAGACCCAGTACTTC
CASSGTHQETQYF
>TRBV19|.|.|TRBJ1-2
TGTGCCAGTAGTATCCCCTCATGGAGAGCCTATGGCTACACCTTC
CASSIPSWRAYGYTF
>TRBV4-3|.|.|TRBJ1-1
TGCGCCAGCAGCCACGGCCTGAACACTGAAGCTTTCTTT
CASSHGLNTEAFF
>TRBV27|.|TRBD1|TRBJ1-1
TGTGCCAGCAGTCCCGACAGGGGAGGGGGCACTGAAGCTTTCTTT
CASSPDRGGGTEAFF
>TRBV19|.|TRBD1|TRBJ1-6
TGTGCCAGTAGTATAAATGGACAGGAGATAGGGTCACCCCTCCACTTT
CASSINGQEIGSPLHF
>TRBV13|.|.|TRBJ1-1
TGTGCCAGCAGCTCGCAGTACCCAATGAACACTGAAGCTTTCTTT
CASSSQYPMNTEAFF
>TRBV9|once|.|TRBJ1-1
TGTGCCAGCAGCGCAGGGATTTTGAACACTGAAGCTTTCTTT
CASSAGILNTEAFF
>TRBV10-2|.|TRBD2|TRBJ2-7
TGCGCCAGCACCGGACTAGCGGGCGCTACCTACGAGCAGTACTTC
CASTGLAGATYEQYF
>TRBV7-9|.|TRBD1|TRBJ2-5
TGTGCCAGCAGCCCATCCGACAGGGGCCAAGAGACCCAGTACTTC
CASSPSDRGQETQYF
>TRBV14|.|.|TRBJ2-7
TGTGCCACCCATGGCGGGACTTTATCCTACGAGCAGTACTTC
CATHGGTLSYEQYF
>TRBV7-9|.|.|TRBJ2-5
TGTGCCAGCAGCTGGGAAGGGGCCCAGTACTTC
CASSWEGAQYF
>TRBV27|.|TRBD2|TRBJ2-1
TGTGCCAGCAGTTCCCTCCCCGGGACTAGCGGGAATGAGCAGTTCTTC
CASSSLPGTSGNEQFF
>TRBV23-1|.|.|TRBJ1-6
TGCGCCAGCAGCCTAAGCGGGGGGCCCCTGGCCCACTCACCCCTCCACTTT
CASSLSGGPLAHSPLHF
>TRBV28|.|.|TRBJ2-1
TGTGCCAGCAGTACTCCGGTCCTGCGTAGTCACAATGAGCAGTTCTTC
CASSTPVLRSHNEQFF
>TRBV7-9|once|.|TRBJ2-2
TGTGCCAGCAGCCGTCCTATGACCCCCGGGGAGCTGTTTTTT
CASSRPMTPGELFF
>TRBV27|.|.|TRBJ2-5
TGTGCCAGCAGGCTCCTTACAGAGCAAGAGACCCAGTACTTC
CASRLLTEQETQYF
>TRBV30|.|TRBD1|TRBJ2-5
TGTGCCTGGAGTGTACTCCTTATTCCGGGACAGAAAGAAGAGACCCAGTACTTC
CAWSVLLIPGQKEETQYF